A selection of T cell receptor beta chains follows, all from one sample in a study of IL-17A CD8 T cells in psoriatic arthritis synovium. Sequenced by immunoSEQ multiplex PCR; TCRdb stores in-frame clones only, minus some. The sample contains just under 2,000 clones, approximately 66% of which appear only once. Material: IL-17A+ (IFN-gamma+/-) memory CD8+ T cells from synovial fluid. These receptors were collected from a human donor with psoriatic arthritis. CDR3s include the opening cysteine and the closing phenylalanine or tryptophan. A D gene is named only where the DNA matches it firmly. Expanded clones are given a class, and other clones once, few, many or no size at all.

J gene: TRBJ2-7; V gene: TRBV30; D gene: TRBD2; clone size: NA; CDR3 protein: CAWTSGSYEQYF; CDR3 DNA: TGTGCCTGGACTAGCGGCTCCTACGAGCAGTACTTC
J gene: TRBJ2-3; V gene: TRBV5-4; D gene: TRBD2; clone size: NA; CDR3 protein: CASSRLAGGVTDTQYF; CDR3 DNA: TGTGCCAGCAGCCGACTAGCGGGAGGGGTCACAGATACGCAGTATTTT
J gene: TRBJ1-4; V gene: TRBV12-5; D gene: NA; clone size: NA; CDR3 protein: CASAAGGATNEKLFF; CDR3 DNA: TGTGCTAGCGCCGCGGGGGGGGCAACTAATGAAAAACTGTTTTTT
J gene: TRBJ1-4; V gene: TRBV14; D gene: TRBD1; clone size: large; CDR3 protein: CASSQDSVSGGDEKLFF; CDR3 DNA: TGTGCCAGCAGCCAAGATTCAGTGTCAGGGGGCGATGAAAAACTGTTTTTT
J gene: TRBJ1-1; V gene: TRBV9; D gene: NA; clone size: NA; CDR3 protein: CASSVDPGAGMNTEAFF; CDR3 DNA: TGTGCCAGCAGCGTAGACCCAGGGGCGGGGATGAACACTGAAGCTTTCTTT
J gene: TRBJ2-3; V gene: TRBV20-1; D gene: NA; clone size: NA; CDR3 protein: CSARFSDTQYF; CDR3 DNA: TGCAGTGCTAGATTCTCAGATACGCAGTATTTT
J gene: TRBJ2-3; V gene: TRBV5-1; D gene: TRBD1; clone size: NA; CDR3 protein: CASSLAQGTASTDTQYF; CDR3 DNA: TGCGCCAGCAGCTTGGCGCAAGGGACAGCTAGCACAGATACGCAGTATTTT
J gene: TRBJ2-1; V gene: TRBV4-2; D gene: NA; clone size: NA; CDR3 protein: CASSFSLAARDKQFF; CDR3 DNA: TGTGCCAGCAGCTTTAGTCTCGCAGCGCGAGATAAGCAGTTCTTC
J gene: TRBJ2-3; V gene: TRBV6-4; D gene: TRBD2; clone size: NA; CDR3 protein: CASSERETDTQYF; CDR3 DNA: TGTGCCAGCAGTGAGCGGGAGACAGATACGCAGTATTTT
J gene: TRBJ2-1; V gene: TRBV9; D gene: TRBD2; clone size: once; CDR3 protein: CASSDSGSSYNEQFF; CDR3 DNA: TGTGCCAGCAGCGATAGCGGGAGCTCCTACAATGAGCAGTTCTTC
J gene: TRBJ2-1; V gene: TRBV7-3; D gene: NA; clone size: NA; CDR3 protein: CASSLMGSPSSYNEQFF; CDR3 DNA: TGTGCCAGCAGCTTAATGGGGTCACCTTCCTCCTACAATGAGCAGTTCTTC
J gene: TRBJ2-7; V gene: TRBV5-6; D gene: NA; clone size: NA; CDR3 protein: CASSLGFGRIEQYF; CDR3 DNA: TGTGCCAGCAGCCTGGGTTTTGGACGTATCGAGCAGTACTTC
J gene: TRBJ1-1; V gene: TRBV13; D gene: NA; clone size: NA; CDR3 protein: CASSPRGAMDYTEAFF; CDR3 DNA: TGTGCCAGCAGCCCAAGGGGGGCGATGGATTACACTGAAGCTTTCTTT
J gene: TRBJ2-3; V gene: TRBV28; D gene: TRBD2; clone size: NA; CDR3 protein: CVSSLSGRASNTQYF; CDR3 DNA: TGTGTCAGCAGCCTAAGCGGGAGGGCCTCAAATACGCAGTATTTT
J gene: TRBJ2-6; V gene: TRBV2; D gene: NA; clone size: once; CDR3 protein: CASSGPAYSGANVLTF; CDR3 DNA: TGTGCCAGCAGTGGTCCCGCCTACTCTGGGGCCAACGTCCTGACTTTC
J gene: TRBJ2-3; V gene: TRBV5-6; D gene: NA; clone size: large; CDR3 protein: CASTSLADRDTQYF; CDR3 DNA: TGTGCCAGCACCTCCCTAGCGGACAGGGATACGCAGTATTTT
J gene: TRBJ2-3; V gene: TRBV6-4; D gene: NA; clone size: NA; CDR3 protein: CASSDGSTDTQYF; CDR3 DNA: TGTGCCAGCAGTGACGGGAGCACAGATACGCAGTATTTT
J gene: TRBJ2-2; V gene: TRBV6-4; D gene: NA; clone size: NA; CDR3 protein: CASSESAGDTGELFF; CDR3 DNA: TGTGCCAGCAGTGAGTCGGCAGGGGACACCGGGGAGCTGTTTTTT
J gene: TRBJ2-7; V gene: TRBV7-8; D gene: TRBD1; clone size: once; CDR3 protein: CASSIGQGPSYEQYF; CDR3 DNA: TGTGCCAGCAGCATTGGACAGGGCCCTTCCTACGAGCAGTACTTC
J gene: TRBJ2-7; V gene: TRBV11-2; D gene: TRBD2; clone size: NA; CDR3 protein: CASSLGLASHEQYF; CDR3 DNA: TGTGCCAGCAGCTTAGGACTAGCTTCCCACGAGCAGTACTTC
J gene: TRBJ2-3; V gene: TRBV29-1; D gene: TRBD2; clone size: NA; CDR3 protein: CSVELVRAGVYF; CDR3 DNA: TGCAGCGTTGAATTGGTCAGAGCGGGAGTGTATTTT
J gene: TRBJ2-7; V gene: TRBV18; D gene: NA; clone size: once; CDR3 protein: CASSPGGYEQYF; CDR3 DNA: TGTGCCAGCTCACCTGGTGGGTACGAGCAGTACTTC
J gene: TRBJ2-5; V gene: TRBV5-8; D gene: TRBD2; clone size: few; CDR3 protein: CASSPGLAGGVQETQYF; CDR3 DNA: TGTGCCAGCAGCCCGGGACTAGCGGGAGGGGTCCAAGAGACCCAGTACTTC
J gene: TRBJ2-1; V gene: TRBV10-1; D gene: TRBD1; clone size: NA; CDR3 protein: CASSGQGYNEQFF; CDR3 DNA: TGCGCCAGCAGTGGACAGGGGTACAATGAGCAGTTCTTC
J gene: TRBJ2-7; V gene: TRBV4-2; D gene: TRBD2; clone size: NA; CDR3 protein: CASSQTSGSSYEQYF; CDR3 DNA: TGTGCCAGCAGCCAAACTAGCGGGAGCTCCTACGAGCAGTACTTC
J gene: TRBJ2-1; V gene: TRBV29-1; D gene: NA; clone size: NA; CDR3 protein: CSVASVSYNEQFF; CDR3 DNA: TGCAGCGTTGCAAGTGTCTCCTACAATGAGCAGTTCTTC
J gene: TRBJ2-2; V gene: TRBV6-6; D gene: NA; clone size: NA; CDR3 protein: CASSYTGEGTGELFF; CDR3 DNA: TGTGCCAGCAGTTACACAGGGGAGGGTACCGGGGAGCTGTTTTTT
J gene: TRBJ1-5; V gene: TRBV6-5; D gene: NA; clone size: NA; CDR3 protein: CASSYRDGQPQHF; CDR3 DNA: TGTGCCAGCAGTTACAGGGACGGTCAGCCCCAGCATTTT
J gene: TRBJ2-1; V gene: TRBV4-3; D gene: TRBD2; clone size: NA; CDR3 protein: CASSLYPSSGSFSYNEQFF; CDR3 DNA: TGCGCCAGCAGCCTCTATCCGTCTAGCGGGAGTTTTTCCTACAATGAGCAGTTCTTC
J gene: TRBJ2-1; V gene: TRBV28; D gene: NA; clone size: few; CDR3 protein: CASKVRGGNEQFF; CDR3 DNA: TGTGCCAGCAAAGTCAGGGGGGGGAATGAGCAGTTCTTC
J gene: TRBJ2-5; V gene: TRBV27; D gene: TRBD1; clone size: NA; CDR3 protein: CASSGQVQETQYF; CDR3 DNA: TGTGCCAGCAGTGGACAGGTTCAAGAGACCCAGTACTTC
J gene: TRBJ1-4; V gene: TRBV6-6; D gene: NA; clone size: NA; CDR3 protein: CASSSDYPTNEKLFF; CDR3 DNA: TGTGCCAGCAGTTCGGACTATCCAACTAATGAAAAACTGTTTTTT
J gene: TRBJ1-1; V gene: TRBV27; D gene: NA; clone size: large; CDR3 protein: CASRHEGYTEAFF; CDR3 DNA: TGTGCCAGCAGACATGAGGGGTACACTGAAGCTTTCTTT